A selection of T cell receptor beta chains follows, all from one sample in a study of T cells in Graves' hyperthyroidism and ophthalmopathy. TCRdb itself ran the multiplex PCR reads through MiXCR, one entry per CDR3 protein. This sample has around 580,000 distinct CDR3 sequences, with 46% found just once. Specimen: peripheral blood or thyroid tissue (not recorded which). These receptors came from a woman aged 18-29 years with Graves' hyperthyroidism. Both conserved end residues are part of each CDR3. Each record gives: V gene, J gene, D gene, clone size, CDR3 DNA, CDR3 protein. D genes are given only for firm matches. Only some rows state a clone size, as once, few, many or a class for expanded clones.

>TRBV24-1|TRBJ1-5|-|-
TGTGCCACCAGTGACCTCGGGACGCTCAATCAGCCCCAGCATTTT
CATSDLGTLNQPQHF
>TRBV10-2|TRBJ2-7|-|-
TGCGCCAGCAGCCGGGACCCCGGGATCTACGAGCAGTACTTC
CASSRDPGIYEQYF
>TRBV28|TRBJ1-4|-|many
TGTGCCAGCAGTTCCGCGGGACTCGGGGAAAAACTGTTTTTT
CASSSAGLGEKLFF
>TRBV7-2|TRBJ2-2|-|many
TGTGCCAGCAGTCTTCAGCGGGACAGAGGCGGGGAGCTGTTTTTT
CASSLQRDRGGELFF
>TRBV10-3|TRBJ2-2|-|few
TGTGCCATCAGTCTAACCGGGGAGCTGTTTTTT
CAISLTGELFF
>TRBV25-1|TRBJ1-2|TRBD1|-
TGTGCCAGCAGTGCCTCAGGACAGGGTGGCTACACCTTC
CASSASGQGGYTF
>TRBV24-1|TRBJ1-2|-|-
TGTGCCACCAGTGGGGGCTTAGGGGCTGGCTACACCTTC
CATSGGLGAGYTF
>TRBV7-8|TRBJ2-6|TRBD1|-
TGTGCCAGCAGCGCGACAGGGGTAGGGAGCTCTGGGGCCAACGTCCTGACTTTC
CASSATGVGSSGANVLTF
>TRBV15|TRBJ2-7|-|-
TGTGCCACTAGGGCCTACGAGCAGTACTTC
CATRAYEQYF
>TRBV24-1|TRBJ2-6|TRBD2|-
TGTGCCACCAGCGCGGGGACTAGCGGGGCCAACGTCCTGACTTTC
CATSAGTSGANVLTF
>TRBV10-3|TRBJ1-2|-|-
TGTGCCATCAGTGAGGGTCGAGACTACACCTTC
CAISEGRDYTF
>TRBV15|TRBJ1-2|-|many
TGTGCCACCAGCAGGGGTGGGGGGGCGGACTATGGCTACACCTTC
CATSRGGGADYGYTF
>TRBV29-1|TRBJ2-2|TRBD2|many
TGCAGCGTTGACCGCGGACTAGCGGGAGCCGGGGAGCTGTTTTTT
CSVDRGLAGAGELFF
>TRBV15|TRBJ2-6|-|-
TGTGCCACCAGCAGAGGGAACTCGGCCAACGTCCTGACTTTC
CATSRGNSANVLTF
>TRBV20-1|TRBJ2-7|-|many
TGCAGTGCTTGCGAGGGGATAACCTACGAGCAGTACTTC
CSACEGITYEQYF
>TRBV7-8|TRBJ1-6|-|-
TGTGCCAGCAGCTTAGGGCCCGGCGCGAATTCACCCCTCCACTTT
CASSLGPGANSPLHF
>TRBV27|TRBJ1-5|-|-
TGTGCCAGCAGTTTAGCACGAAATCAGCCCCAGCATTTT
CASSLARNQPQHF
>TRBV10-3|TRBJ2-7|-|-
TGTGCCATCAGTGAAAACAGGGAGCAGTACTTC
CAISENREQYF
>TRBV24-1|TRBJ1-2|-|many
TGTGCCACCAGTGATTGGAAGGACAGTCATATGGGGGGCTACACCTTC
CATSDWKDSHMGGYTF
>TRBV20-1|TRBJ1-6|-|few
TGCAGTGCTAGAGATGGCAGGGATTCACCCCTCCACTTT
CSARDGRDSPLHF
>TRBV6-2/TRBV6-3|TRBJ1-4|-|few
TGTGCCAGCGGGACCACGGAACCTAATGAAAAACTGTTTTTT
CASGTTEPNEKLFF
>TRBV12-5|TRBJ1-2|-|-
-
CASGLVGRGSGNTF
>TRBV19|TRBJ1-5|-|-
TGCGCCAGTAGTATTGGGAGGCTAAATAGCAATCAGCCCCAGCATTTT
CASSIGRLNSNQPQHF
>TRBV5-6|TRBJ2-5|-|few
TGTGCCAGCAGCTTGGTTTCCAGAGAAGAGACCCAGTACTTC
CASSLVSREETQYF
>TRBV5-1|TRBJ2-3|-|-
TGCGCCAGCAATTTCGACGGGTCCTACACAGATACGCAGTATTTT
CASNFDGSYTDTQYF
>TRBV7-2|TRBJ1-2|-|few
TGTGCCAGCAGCTTAGTCGGGATGACTAACTATGGCTACACCTTC
CASSLVGMTNYGYTF
>TRBV15|TRBJ1-2|-|-
TGTGCCACCAGCAGCCCCGGACTGGCTTCTAACTATGGCTACACCTTC
CATSSPGLASNYGYTF
>TRBV24-1|TRBJ1-1|-|many
TGTGCCACCAGTGATTCCCACAGGGACACTGAAGCTTTCTTT
CATSDSHRDTEAFF
>TRBV2|TRBJ2-7|TRBD1|few
TGTGCCAGCAGTAGAAAGACAGGGGCGATCGCCTACGAGCAGTACTTC
CASSRKTGAIAYEQYF
>TRBV10-3|TRBJ1-1|TRBD1|-
TGTGCCATCAGAGGACAGGCCGTCAACACTGAAGCTTTCTTT
CAIRGQAVNTEAFF
>TRBV3-1|TRBJ1-4|TRBD1|-
TGTGCCAGCAGCCAAGTGAGGACAGGGCCTGAAAAACTGTTTTTT
CASSQVRTGPEKLFF
>TRBV29-1|TRBJ1-2|-|-
TGCAGCAGTGAAGCGGGGCTCGGGGGGCTCGGCTACACCTTC
CSSEAGLGGLGYTF
>TRBV6-5|TRBJ2-5|TRBD2|-
TGTGCCAGCAGTCCCTCCGGGACTAGCGGGAGAGAGACCCAGTACTTC
CASSPSGTSGRETQYF
>TRBV7-9|TRBJ1-4|-|-
TGTGCCAGCAGCGGACGACTGACTAATGAAAAACTGTTTTTT
CASSGRLTNEKLFF
>TRBV2|TRBJ2-7|-|-
TGTGCCAGCAGTGAAGAGGGGAAGTACGAGCAGTACTTC
CASSEEGKYEQYF
>TRBV29-1|TRBJ1-2|-|-
TGCAGCGTTGACGGAGTTCGCTATGGCTACACCTTC
CSVDGVRYGYTF
>TRBV24-1|TRBJ2-1|TRBD2|-
TGTGCCAGCACCGGGACTAGCGGACACTACAATGAGCAGTTCTTC
CASTGTSGHYNEQFF
>TRBV13|TRBJ1-6|TRBD1|-
TGTGCCAGCAGCTTAGGGTTCCGGGACAGTGATTCACCCCTCCACTTT
CASSLGFRDSDSPLHF
>TRBV2|TRBJ2-7|-|-
TGTGCCAGCAGTTCAGAGGACACGTACTACGAGCAGTACTTC
CASSSEDTYYEQYF
>TRBV15|TRBJ1-5|-|-
TGTGCCACCAGCAGAGATAGGGAGGGGTATCAGCCCCAGCATTTT
CATSRDREGYQPQHF
>TRBV29-1|TRBJ2-7|-|many
TGCAGCGTTTCAATTAGTCACGAGGGAACCTACGAGCAGTACTTC
CSVSISHEGTYEQYF
>TRBV6-6|TRBJ1-4|TRBD1|many
TGTGCCAGCAGTGAAGGGACAGCTAATGAAAAACTGTTTTTT
CASSEGTANEKLFF
>TRBV7-9|TRBJ1-6|-|-
TGTGCCAGCAGCTTAGCGGGGGGAGTAGGGTCACCCCTCCACTTT
CASSLAGGVGSPLHF
>TRBV29-1|TRBJ2-2|TRBD1|many
TGCAGCGTTGTAGGGACAGGGGGCCCCGGGGAGCTGTTTTTT
CSVVGTGGPGELFF
>TRBV2|TRBJ2-2|-|few
TGTGCCAGCAGTGAACGTGGAACCGGGGAGCTGTTTTTT
CASSERGTGELFF
>TRBV20-1|TRBJ1-1|-|many
TGCAGTAGCGACGGTGAAGCTTTCTTT
CSSDGEAFF
>TRBV7-2|TRBJ1-2|TRBD1|many
TGTGCCAGCAGCGTAGGGGGCGCGTCCTATGGCTACACCTTC
CASSVGGASYGYTF
>TRBV29-1|TRBJ2-5|TRBD2|-
TGCAGCGCCGAAACGGGACTAGCTAAGGAGACCCAGTACTTC
CSAETGLAKETQYF
>TRBV20-1|TRBJ2-7|TRBD1|many
TGCAGTGCTAGAGGGGGGACAGGGGGAGTCCGCGAGCAGTACTTC
CSARGGTGGVREQYF
>TRBV2|TRBJ2-5|-|many
TGTGCCAGCACCCACGGAGGGGAAGAGACCCAGTACTTC
CASTHGGEETQYF
>TRBV6-5|TRBJ2-5|-|few
TGTGCCAGCAGTACCGGGACCTCGATTTATACGGAGACCCAGTACTTC
CASSTGTSIYTETQYF
>TRBV3-1|TRBJ2-3|TRBD1|-
TGTGCCAGCAGCCAAGACCCACAGGGGGCAGGAACAGATACGCAGTATTTT
CASSQDPQGAGTDTQYF
>TRBV3-1|TRBJ1-5|-|many
TGTGCCAGCAGCCAAGGAACTCAGCCCCAGCATTTT
CASSQGTQPQHF
>TRBV4-1|TRBJ2-2|-|few
TGCGCCAGCAGCCAACCACAGCTCACCGGGGAGCTGTTTTTT
CASSQPQLTGELFF
>TRBV29-1|TRBJ2-5|-|-
TGCAGCGTTGAGGGACAAAGGGAGACCCAGTACTTC
CSVEGQRETQYF
>TRBV29-1|TRBJ2-5|TRBD2|-
TGCAGCGTTGTGGGCCGGGAGGGCAGTGAGACCCAGTACTTC
CSVVGREGSETQYF
>TRBV2|TRBJ2-1|-|-
TGTGCCAGCAGCAGTTTTAAAGGGGGCAATGAGCAGTTCTTC
CASSSFKGGNEQFF